This T cell receptor (beta chain) was sequenced during a study of T cells in Graves' hyperthyroidism and ophthalmopathy (dated by TCRdb to about 2019). Some background on the complete study: Peripheral blood was collected at initial diagnosis, before any treatment. After sampling, hyperthyroidism patients received methimazole starting at 30 mg daily, and ophthalmopathy patients received high-dose intravenous methylprednisolone. TCR Vbeta CDR3 sequencing of some 140 peripheral blood samples (43 ophthalmopathy, approximately 80 hyperthyroidism and roughly 17 progressor patients) is reported in the paper. In about 6 Graves' hyperthyroidism patients, the study also compared T-cell repertoires from thyroid tissue with T-cell repertoires from blood. The 100 or so discovery patients were randomly split 7:3 into training and test sets. Prospective prediction of ophthalmopathy was tested in an independent validation cohort consisting of fewer than 20 hyperthyroidism patients and some 16 patients who later progressed to ophthalmopathy. To identify distinguishing TCR V-J signatures, a discovery cohort of around 100 patients was used, comprising 40 to 45 with Graves' ophthalmopathy and approximately 58 with stable Graves' hyperthyroidism.

The hyperthyroidism patients were between 18 and 65 years old and newly diagnosed, with a disease duration of less than 2 months. The study excluded patients with uncontrolled infections, other autoimmune diseases, pregnancy or lactation. Diagnoses were based on clinical symptoms, serum thyroxine and TRAb, thyroid ultrasound and orbital computed tomography. Blood from progressor patients was collected at the time of first diagnosis with hyperthyroidism, before any ophthalmopathy symptoms had appeared. Ficoll-Paque density gradient centrifugation was used to isolate PBMCs from approximately 11 ml of fresh peripheral blood. Patients classed as progressors first received a Graves' hyperthyroidism diagnosis and then went on to develop ophthalmopathy during follow-up. Total RNA was extracted with Trizol reagent, and quality was checked on an Agilent 2100 Bioanalyzer. Study-level results and caveats: Ophthalmopathy was separated from stable hyperthyroidism by a 13 V-J signature model, with just over 85% sensitivity and approximately 84% specificity obtained in cross-validation and 80%/75% obtained in testing. Most expanded thyroid clonotypes (frequency above 0.001) were also detected in blood, a finding suggesting that blood repertoires may reflect thyroid immune responses. Sample size was not statistically predetermined, and blinding of investigators to group allocation was not performed. In validation, progression to ophthalmopathy was predicted by the model with roughly 71% sensitivity and roughly 76% specificity, a median of approximately 6.5 months before onset.

Notes on this clonotype: No cognate antigen has been identified for it. Within one base of it there is no much larger clone, and no base qualities were kept.

Amplification of TCR beta CDR3 regions was carried out from RNA transcripts. For the first round of RT-PCR on the TCR CDR3, the HTBI primer set was used together with the Qiagen OneStep RT-PCR kit. The libraries were constructed in a second round of multiplex PCR and then size-selected and purified. Libraries were sequenced paired-end with 100 bp reads on an Illumina HiSeq2000. In the source study's methods: SOAPnuke was used to process the raw data, removing reads that contained adapters or uncalled bases, had a mean Phred below 15, or lacked an exact match to the constant primer or identifier. COPE v1.2.5 was used to merge high-quality paired reads, and clonotypes were defined as unique nucleotide sequences. MiTCR v1.1 was used to align the clonotypes against IMGT TRBV, TRBD and TRBJ reference segments. Only V-J combinations with frequency above 0.0001, covering approximately 99% of repertoires, were analysed. A TCS score was defined as the ratio between F50 (clonal expansion) and ExV (chaos), using BLOSUM62-based TCRdist between CDR3 peptides within each V-J. Welch's t-statistics and random forest reduced roughly 530 V-J features to about 12, which were used in a naive Bayes classifier (R e1071). TCRdb reworked the public reads: Q25 trimming with fastp, MiXCR clone assembly, productive beta chains retained. CDR3 protein duplicates are merged, each entry listing the most common genes and DNA. In this record, the V and J calls reflect TCRdb's handling and not the investigators' own analysis. The sample yields under 300,000 distinct CDR3 sequences; under 30% were counted once. In total, the top ten clones hold approximately 25% of the sample.

Sample: blood. This TCR was recovered from a man aged 40-50 years with Graves' hyperthyroidism that later progressed to Graves' ophthalmopathy.

At the DNA level, the sequence is TGTGCCAGCAGCCTCCAGACAAGAATGAACACTGAAGCTTTCTTT. It translates to CASSLQTRMNTEAFF. The chain couples TRBV13 to TRBJ1-1; the D gene assignment is ambiguous. The CDR3 measures 15 amino acids from cysteine to phenylalanine. The read is trimmed to its CDR3 DNA, 45 bases read in frame from base 1. For CDR1 and CDR2, the germline V gene (reference sequence) lists PRHDT and FYEKMQ. The V and J ends are trimmed by 5 bases and 0 bases, leaving 13 bases between them.